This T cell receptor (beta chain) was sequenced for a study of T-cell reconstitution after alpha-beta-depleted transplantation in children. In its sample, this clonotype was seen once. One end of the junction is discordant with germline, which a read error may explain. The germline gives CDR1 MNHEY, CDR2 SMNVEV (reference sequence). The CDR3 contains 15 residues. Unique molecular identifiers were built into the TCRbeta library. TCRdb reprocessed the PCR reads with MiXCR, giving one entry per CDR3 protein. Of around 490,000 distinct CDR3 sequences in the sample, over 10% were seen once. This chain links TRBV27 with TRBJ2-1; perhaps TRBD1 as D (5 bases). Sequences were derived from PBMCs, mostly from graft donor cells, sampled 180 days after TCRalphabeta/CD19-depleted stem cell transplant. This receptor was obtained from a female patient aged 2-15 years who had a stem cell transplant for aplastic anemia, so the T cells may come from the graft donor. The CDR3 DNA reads TGTGCCAGCAGTTGGGGCAGCATAGCCTACACTGAGCAGTTCTTC. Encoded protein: CASSWGSIAYTEQFF.